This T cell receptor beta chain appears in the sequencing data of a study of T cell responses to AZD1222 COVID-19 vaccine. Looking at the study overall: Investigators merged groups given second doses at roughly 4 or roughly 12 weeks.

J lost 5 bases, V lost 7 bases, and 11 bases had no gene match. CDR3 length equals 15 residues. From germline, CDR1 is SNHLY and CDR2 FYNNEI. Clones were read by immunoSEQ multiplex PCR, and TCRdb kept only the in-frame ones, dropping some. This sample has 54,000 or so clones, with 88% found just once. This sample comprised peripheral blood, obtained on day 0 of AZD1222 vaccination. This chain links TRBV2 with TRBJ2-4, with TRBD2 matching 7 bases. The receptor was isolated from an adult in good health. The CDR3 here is CASTTQREWENIQYF. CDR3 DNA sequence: TGTGCCAGCACCACCCAGCGGGAATGGGAAAACATTCAGTACTTC.